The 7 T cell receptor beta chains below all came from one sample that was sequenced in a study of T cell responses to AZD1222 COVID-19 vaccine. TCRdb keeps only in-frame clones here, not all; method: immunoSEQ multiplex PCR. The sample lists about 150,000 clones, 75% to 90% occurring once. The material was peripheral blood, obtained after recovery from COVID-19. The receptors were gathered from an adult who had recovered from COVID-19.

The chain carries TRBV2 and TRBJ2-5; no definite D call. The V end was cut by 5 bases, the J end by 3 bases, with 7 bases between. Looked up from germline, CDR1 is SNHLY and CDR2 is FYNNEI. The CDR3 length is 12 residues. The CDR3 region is CASSYSEETQYF. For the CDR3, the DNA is TGTGCCAGCAGTTACAGCGAAGAGACCCAGTACTTC.

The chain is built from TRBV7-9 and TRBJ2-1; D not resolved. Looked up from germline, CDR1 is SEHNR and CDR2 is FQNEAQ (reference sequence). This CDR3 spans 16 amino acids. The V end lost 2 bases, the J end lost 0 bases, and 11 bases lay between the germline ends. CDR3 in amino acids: CASSLTFGNSYNEQFF. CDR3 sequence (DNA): TGTGCCAGCAGCTTAACTTTCGGCAACTCCTACAATGAGCAGTTCTTC.

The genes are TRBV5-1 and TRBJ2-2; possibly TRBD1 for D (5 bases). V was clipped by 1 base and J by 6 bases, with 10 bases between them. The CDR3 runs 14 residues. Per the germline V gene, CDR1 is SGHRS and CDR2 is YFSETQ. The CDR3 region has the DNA TGCGCCAGCAGCTTGTCCCAGGGCCCCGGGGAGCTGTTTTTT. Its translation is CASSLSQGPGELFF.

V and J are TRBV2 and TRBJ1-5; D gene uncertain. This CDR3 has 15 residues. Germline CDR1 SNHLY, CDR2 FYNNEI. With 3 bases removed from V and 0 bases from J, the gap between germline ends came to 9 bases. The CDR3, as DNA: TGTGCCAGCAGTGAGTCCCGGCCTAGCAATCAGCCCCAGCATTTT. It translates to CASSESRPSNQPQHF.

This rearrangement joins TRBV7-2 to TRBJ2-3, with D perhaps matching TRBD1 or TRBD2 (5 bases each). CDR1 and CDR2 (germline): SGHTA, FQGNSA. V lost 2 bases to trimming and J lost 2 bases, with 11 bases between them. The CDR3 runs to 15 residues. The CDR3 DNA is TGTGCCAGCAGCTTAAACCGGGACCACACAGATACGCAGTATTTT. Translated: CASSLNRDHTDTQYF. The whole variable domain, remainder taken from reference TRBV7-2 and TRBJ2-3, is GAGVSQSPSNKVTEKGKDVELRCDPISGHTALYWYRQSLGQGLEFLIYFQGNSAPDKSGLPSDRFSAERTGGSVSTLTIQRTQQEDSAVYLCASSLNRDHTDTQYFGPGTRLTVL.

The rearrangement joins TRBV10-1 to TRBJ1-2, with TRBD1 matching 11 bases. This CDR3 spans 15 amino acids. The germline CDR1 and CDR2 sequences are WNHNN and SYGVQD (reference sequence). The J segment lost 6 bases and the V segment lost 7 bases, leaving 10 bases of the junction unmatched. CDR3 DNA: TGCGCCAGCACCTACTCCGGGACAGGGGGTCATGGCTACACCTTC. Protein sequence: CASTYSGTGGHGYTF.

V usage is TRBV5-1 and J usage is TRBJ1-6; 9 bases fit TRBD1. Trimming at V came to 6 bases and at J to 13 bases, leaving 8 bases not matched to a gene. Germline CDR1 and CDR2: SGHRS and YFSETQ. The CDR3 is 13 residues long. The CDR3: CASTRTGDRPLHF. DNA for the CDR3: TGCGCCAGCACCCGGACAGGGGACAGGCCCCTCCACTTT.